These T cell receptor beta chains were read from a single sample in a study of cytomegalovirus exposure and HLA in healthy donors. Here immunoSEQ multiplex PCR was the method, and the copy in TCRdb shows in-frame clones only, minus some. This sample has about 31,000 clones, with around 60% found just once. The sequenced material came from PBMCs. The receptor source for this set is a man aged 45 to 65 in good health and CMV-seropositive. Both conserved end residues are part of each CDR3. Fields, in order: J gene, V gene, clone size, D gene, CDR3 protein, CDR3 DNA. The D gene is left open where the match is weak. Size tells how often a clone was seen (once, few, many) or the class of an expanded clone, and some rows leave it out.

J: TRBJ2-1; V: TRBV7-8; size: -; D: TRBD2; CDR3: CASSLVRGDYNEQFF; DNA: TGTGCCAGCAGCTTAGTTCGGGGGGATTACAATGAGCAGTTCTTC
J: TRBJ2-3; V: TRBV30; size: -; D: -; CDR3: CAWNGGDTDTQYF; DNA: TGTGCCTGGAACGGCGGGGACACAGATACGCAGTATTTT
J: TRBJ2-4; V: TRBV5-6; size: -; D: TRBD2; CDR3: CASSLAPILAGEDIQYF; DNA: TGTGCCAGCAGCTTGGCCCCTATCCTAGCGGGCGAGGACATTCAGTACTTC
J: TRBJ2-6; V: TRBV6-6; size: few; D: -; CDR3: CASSQQGAGANVLTF; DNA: TGTGCCAGCAGCCAACAGGGAGCTGGGGCCAACGTCCTGACTTTC
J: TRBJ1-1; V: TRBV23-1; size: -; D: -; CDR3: CASSQNINGTEAFF; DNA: TGCGCCAGCAGTCAAAATATTAACGGGACTGAAGCTTTCTTT
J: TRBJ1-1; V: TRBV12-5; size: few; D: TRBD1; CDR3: CASGLGQGATEAFF; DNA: TGTGCTAGTGGTTTGGGACAGGGGGCCACTGAAGCTTTCTTT
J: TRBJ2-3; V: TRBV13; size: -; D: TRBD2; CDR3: CASSTSSGTDLESTDTQYF; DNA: TGTGCCAGCAGCACATCTAGCGGGACCGACTTAGAGAGCACAGATACGCAGTATTTT
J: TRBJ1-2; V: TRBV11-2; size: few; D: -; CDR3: CASSEDSANYGYTF; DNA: TGTGCCAGCAGCGAGGACAGCGCTAACTATGGCTACACCTTC
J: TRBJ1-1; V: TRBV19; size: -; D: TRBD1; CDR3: CASSPMRTGGTEAFF; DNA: TGTGCCAGTAGTCCAATGAGGACAGGGGGCACTGAAGCTTTCTTT
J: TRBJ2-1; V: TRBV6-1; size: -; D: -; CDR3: CASSPTRSYNEQFF; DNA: TGTGCCAGCAGTCCAACTAGGTCCTACAATGAGCAGTTCTTC
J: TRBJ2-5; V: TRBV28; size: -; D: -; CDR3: CASSPTTQETQYF; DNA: TGTGCCAGCAGTCCTACTACTCAAGAGACCCAGTACTTC
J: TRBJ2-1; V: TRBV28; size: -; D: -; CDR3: CASSLDLSEQFF; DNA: TGTGCCAGCAGTTTAGACTTGAGTGAGCAGTTCTTC
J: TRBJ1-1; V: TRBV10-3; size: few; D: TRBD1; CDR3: CAIKNGGDREIEAFF; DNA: TGTGCCATCAAAAACGGGGGGGACAGGGAGATTGAAGCTTTCTTT
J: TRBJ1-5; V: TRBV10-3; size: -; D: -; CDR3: CAISELAGDNQPQHF; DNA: TGTGCCATCAGTGAGTTGGCAGGGGACAATCAGCCCCAGCATTTT
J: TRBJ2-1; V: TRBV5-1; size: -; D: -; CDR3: CASSLQGGLAYNEQFF; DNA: TGCGCCAGCAGCTTACAGGGTGGGCTGGCATACAATGAGCAGTTCTTC
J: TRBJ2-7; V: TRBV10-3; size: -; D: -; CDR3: CAIKTGYEQYF; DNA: TGTGCCATCAAGACAGGCTACGAGCAGTACTTC
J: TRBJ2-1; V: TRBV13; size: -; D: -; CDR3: CASSLVRRGYNEQFF; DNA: TGTGCCAGCAGCTTAGTACGTAGGGGGTACAATGAGCAGTTCTTC
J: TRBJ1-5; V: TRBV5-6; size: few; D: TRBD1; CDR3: CASSLGVGDRDQPQHF; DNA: TGTGCCAGCAGCTTGGGGGTGGGGGACAGGGATCAGCCCCAGCATTTT
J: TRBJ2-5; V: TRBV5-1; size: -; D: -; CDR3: CASSLYGGQETQYF; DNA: TGCGCCAGCAGCTTGTATGGGGGGCAAGAGACCCAGTACTTC
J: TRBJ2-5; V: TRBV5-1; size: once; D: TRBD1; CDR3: CASSKGQGDETQYF; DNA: TGCGCCAGCAGCAAGGGACAGGGGGACGAGACCCAGTACTTC
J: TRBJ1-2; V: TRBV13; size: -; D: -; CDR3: CASSLGGRDYGYTF; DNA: TGTGCCAGCAGCTTAGGGGGCAGAGACTATGGCTACACCTTC
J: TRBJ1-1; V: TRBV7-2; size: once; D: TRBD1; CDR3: CASSLQGGYTEAFF; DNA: TGTGCCAGCAGCTTACAGGGGGGATACACTGAAGCTTTCTTT
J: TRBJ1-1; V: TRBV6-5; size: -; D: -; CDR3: CASSPYGTMNTEAFF; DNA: TGTGCCAGCAGCCCCTATGGGACTATGAACACTGAAGCTTTCTTT
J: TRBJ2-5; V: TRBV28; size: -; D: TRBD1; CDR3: CASSSGQEETQYF; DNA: TGTGCCAGCAGTTCCGGACAGGAAGAGACCCAGTACTTC
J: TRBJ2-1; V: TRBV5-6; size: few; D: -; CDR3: CASSLLAAASYNEQFF; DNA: TGTGCCAGCAGCTTGTTAGCGGCGGCCTCCTACAATGAGCAGTTCTTC
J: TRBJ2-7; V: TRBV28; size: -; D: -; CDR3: CASSLLFQSYEQYF; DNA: TGTGCCAGCAGTTTATTGTTTCAGTCCTACGAGCAGTACTTC
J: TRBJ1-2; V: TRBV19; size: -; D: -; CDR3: CASTWGRATSGYTF; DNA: TGTGCCAGTACCTGGGGCAGGGCCACCAGTGGCTACACCTTC
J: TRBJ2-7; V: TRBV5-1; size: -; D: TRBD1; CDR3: CASSWTGTGSDEQYF; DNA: TGCGCCAGCAGCTGGACCGGGACAGGGTCCGACGAGCAGTACTTC
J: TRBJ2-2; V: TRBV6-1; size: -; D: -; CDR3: CASRTRESGELFF; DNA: TGTGCCAGCAGGACTAGGGAGTCCGGGGAGCTGTTTTTT
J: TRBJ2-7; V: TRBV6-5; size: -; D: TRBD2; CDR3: CASSYGTIESPEQYF; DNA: TGTGCCAGCAGTTACGGGACTATAGAATCGCCCGAGCAGTACTTC
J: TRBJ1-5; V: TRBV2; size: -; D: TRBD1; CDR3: CASRGGQGWNQPQHF; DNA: TGTGCCAGCAGGGGAGGACAGGGGTGGAATCAGCCCCAGCATTTT
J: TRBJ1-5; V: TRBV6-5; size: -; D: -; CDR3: CASSYSQGSNQPQHF; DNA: TGTGCCAGCAGTTACAGTCAGGGAAGCAATCAGCCCCAGCATTTT
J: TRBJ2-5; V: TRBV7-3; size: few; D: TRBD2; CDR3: CASSPGTSGVETQYF; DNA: TGTGCCAGCAGCCCTGGGACTAGCGGGGTCGAGACCCAGTACTTC
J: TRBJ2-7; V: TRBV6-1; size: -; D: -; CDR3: CASCQGSPGEQYF; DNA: TGTGCCAGCTGCCAGGGATCCCCCGGCGAGCAGTACTTC
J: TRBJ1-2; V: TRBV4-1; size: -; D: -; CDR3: CASSGTDYGYTF; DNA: TGCGCCAGCTCGGGGACTGATTATGGCTACACCTTC
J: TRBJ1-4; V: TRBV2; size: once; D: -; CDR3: CASSSGQGNEKLFF; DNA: TGTGCCAGCAGTTCTGGCCAGGGGAATGAAAAACTGTTTTTT
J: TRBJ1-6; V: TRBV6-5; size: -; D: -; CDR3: CASREGNNSPLHF; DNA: TGTGCCAGCAGGGAGGGAAACAATTCACCCCTCCACTTT
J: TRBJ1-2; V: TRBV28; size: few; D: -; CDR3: CASSLRGVIRGYTF; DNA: TGTGCCAGCAGTTTACGCGGGGTGATAAGAGGCTACACCTTC
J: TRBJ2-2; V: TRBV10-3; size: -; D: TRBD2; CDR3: CAGGRATGELFF; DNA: TGTGCCGGGGGGAGGGCCACCGGGGAGCTGTTTTTT
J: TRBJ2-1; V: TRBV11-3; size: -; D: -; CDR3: CASSLEAGRNNEQFF; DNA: TGTGCCAGCAGCTTAGAAGCGGGCAGAAACAATGAGCAGTTCTTC
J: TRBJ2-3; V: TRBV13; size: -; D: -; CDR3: CASSLEGGTDTQYF; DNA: TGTGCCAGCAGCTTAGAGGGCGGGACAGATACGCAGTATTTT
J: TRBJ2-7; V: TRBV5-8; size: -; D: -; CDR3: CASSSGHSYEQYF; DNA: TGTGCCAGCAGCTCAGGACATTCTTACGAGCAGTACTTC
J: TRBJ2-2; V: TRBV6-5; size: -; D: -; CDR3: CASSPRTAKTGELFF; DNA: TGTGCCAGCAGCCCTCGGACAGCCAAAACCGGGGAGCTGTTTTTT
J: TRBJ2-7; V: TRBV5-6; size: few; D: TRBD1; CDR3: CASSWGQLDFYEQYF; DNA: TGTGCCAGCAGCTGGGGACAGCTAGACTTTTACGAGCAGTACTTC
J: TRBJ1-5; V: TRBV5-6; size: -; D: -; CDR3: CASSLSLSQPQHF; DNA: TGTGCCAGCAGCTTGTCTTTGTCTCAGCCCCAGCATTTT
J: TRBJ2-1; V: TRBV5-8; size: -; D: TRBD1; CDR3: CASSSGTGGDEQFF; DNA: TGTGCCAGCAGCTCCGGGACAGGGGGCGATGAGCAGTTCTTC
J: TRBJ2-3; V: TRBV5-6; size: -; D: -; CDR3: CASSRSTDTQYF; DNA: TGTGCCAGCAGTCGGAGCACAGATACGCAGTATTTT